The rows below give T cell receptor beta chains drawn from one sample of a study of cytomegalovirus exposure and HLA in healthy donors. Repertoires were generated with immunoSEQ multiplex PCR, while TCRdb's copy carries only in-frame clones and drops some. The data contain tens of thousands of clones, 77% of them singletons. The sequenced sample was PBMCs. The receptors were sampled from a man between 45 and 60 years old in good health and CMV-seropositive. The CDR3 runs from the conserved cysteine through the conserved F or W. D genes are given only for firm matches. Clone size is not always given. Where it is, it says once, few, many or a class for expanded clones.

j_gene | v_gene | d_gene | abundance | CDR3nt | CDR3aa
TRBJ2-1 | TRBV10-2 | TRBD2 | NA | TGCGCCAGTATATCTAGCGGGAGTGGCAATGAGCAGTTCTTC | CASISSGSGNEQFF
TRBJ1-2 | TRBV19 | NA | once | TGTGCCAGTAGTATAGATATGGAGCTTGGCTACACCTTC | CASSIDMELGYTF
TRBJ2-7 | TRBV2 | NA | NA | TGTGCCAGCAGTGTCCAGCAGACAGGTTTCCACGAGCAGTACTTC | CASSVQQTGFHEQYF
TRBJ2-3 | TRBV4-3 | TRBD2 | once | TGCGCCAGCAGCCTGATGGTCTGGCTAGCGGGACCAACAGATACGCAGTATTTT | CASSLMVWLAGPTDTQYF
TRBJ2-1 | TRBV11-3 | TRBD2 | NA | TGTGCCAGCAGCCAGAGTTTAGCGGGAGGGTTGGATGAGCAGTTCTTC | CASSQSLAGGLDEQFF
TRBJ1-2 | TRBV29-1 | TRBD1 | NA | TGCAGCGTCGTCAGGACAGGGGGTGGCTACACCTTC | CSVVRTGGGYTF
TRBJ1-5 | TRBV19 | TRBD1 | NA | TGTGCCAGTATTGCCGGAGGGGGCGGAAGGCAGCCCCAGCATTTT | CASIAGGGGRQPQHF
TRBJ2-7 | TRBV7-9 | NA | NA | TGTTCCAGCAGCTTAGAAGGGGGTGGCTACGAGCAGTACTTC | CSSSLEGGGYEQYF
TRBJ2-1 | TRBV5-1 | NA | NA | TGCGCCAGCAGCGTGGGGGCCGGAGGTGAGCAGTTCTTC | CASSVGAGGEQFF
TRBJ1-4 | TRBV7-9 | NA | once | TGTGCCAGCAGCCAAGCTGAAAGGGGTCATGAAAAACTGTTTTTT | CASSQAERGHEKLFF
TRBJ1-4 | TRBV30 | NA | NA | TGTGCCTGGAGTCCCGGTGTGGGAGGCGGTGAAAAACTGTTTTTT | CAWSPGVGGGEKLFF
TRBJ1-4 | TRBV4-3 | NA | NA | TGCGCCAGCAGCCAGGCCTCGTTGGGGAGGGAACTGTTTTTT | CASSQASLGRELFF
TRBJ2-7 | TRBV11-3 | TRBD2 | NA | TGTGCCAGCAGCTTACAGGGACTAGCGGGAACTTACGAGCAGTACTTC | CASSLQGLAGTYEQYF
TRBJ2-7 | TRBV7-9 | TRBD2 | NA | TGTGCCAGCAGCTTAGGAGCGGGAAACTACGAGCAGTACTTC | CASSLGAGNYEQYF
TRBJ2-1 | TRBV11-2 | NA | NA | TGTGCCAGCAGCTTACGGGGGAACTACAATGAGCAGTTCTTC | CASSLRGNYNEQFF
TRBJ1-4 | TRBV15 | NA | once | TGTGCCACCAGCTCCCCGTTAGGGGGGGCGGCGGATGAAAAACTGTTTTTT | CATSSPLGGAADEKLFF
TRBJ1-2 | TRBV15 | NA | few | TGTGCCACCAGCAGAGATTATACAGGCCCTAACTATGGCTACACCTTC | CATSRDYTGPNYGYTF
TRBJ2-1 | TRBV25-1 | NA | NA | TGTGCCAGCAGGGTACGCTCACGCGATGAGCAGTTCTTC | CASRVRSRDEQFF
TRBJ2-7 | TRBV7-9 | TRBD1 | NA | TGTTCCAGCAGCTCGATCCGGGGACAGGGCTACGAGCAGTACTTC | CSSSSIRGQGYEQYF
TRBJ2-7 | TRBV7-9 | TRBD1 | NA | TGTGCCAGCAGCTTAGCTGACAGGGTGGGCTCCTACGAGCAGTACTTC | CASSLADRVGSYEQYF
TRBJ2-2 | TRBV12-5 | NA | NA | TGTGCTAGTGGTTTGCCAGGGCCCGGCGGGGAGCTGTTTTTT | CASGLPGPGGELFF
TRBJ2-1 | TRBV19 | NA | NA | TGTGCCAGTAGTATTGGAGGCCATAGCCCGTTCTTC | CASSIGGHSPFF
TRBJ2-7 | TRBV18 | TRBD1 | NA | TGTGCCAGCTCAGGTCGGACAGGGACGGAAGAGCAGTACTTC | CASSGRTGTEEQYF
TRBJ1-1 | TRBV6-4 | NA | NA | TGTGCCAGCAGCGCTACATGGAGGGACACTGAAGCTTTCTTT | CASSATWRDTEAFF
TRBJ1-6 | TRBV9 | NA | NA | TGTGCCAGCAGCGTATTAAATTCACCCCTCCACTTT | CASSVLNSPLHF
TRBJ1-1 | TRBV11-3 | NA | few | TGTGCCAGCAGCTTAGACTTCGGTACTGAAGCTTTCTTT | CASSLDFGTEAFF
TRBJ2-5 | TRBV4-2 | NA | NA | TGTGCCAGCAGCCAAGGGGTAGAGGGTGAGGCCCAAGAGACCCAGTACTTC | CASSQGVEGEAQETQYF
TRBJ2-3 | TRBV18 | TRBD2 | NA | TGTGCCAGCTCACCATTAGCGGGAAGCACAGATACGCAGTATTTT | CASSPLAGSTDTQYF
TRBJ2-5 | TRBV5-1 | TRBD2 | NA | TGCGCCAGCAGCCTGGGGTGGGACTCCTCGGGACTAGCGGGAGCACACGGTGGGACCCAGTACTTC | CASSLGWDSSGLAGAHGGTQYF
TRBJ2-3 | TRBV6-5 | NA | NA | TGTGCCAGCAGACGGGAACCTATTTACACAGATACGCAGTATTTT | CASRREPIYTDTQYF
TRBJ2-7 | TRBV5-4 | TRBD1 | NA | TGTGCCAGCAGCAATCCGGGACAGGGGCTCGACGAGCAGTACTTC | CASSNPGQGLDEQYF
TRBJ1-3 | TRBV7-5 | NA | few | TGTGTCAGAAGCCCCCGGAAGGGACAGGAAGAGGACACCATATATTTT | CVRSPRKGQEEDTIYF
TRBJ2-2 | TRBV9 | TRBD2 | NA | TGTGCCAGCAGGCTAGCGGGAGGAGAGAGCGGGGAGCTGTTTTTT | CASRLAGGESGELFF
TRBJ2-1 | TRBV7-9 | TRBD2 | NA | TGTGCCAGCAGCTTACAGCGGGAGATAAATGAGCAGTTCTTC | CASSLQREINEQFF
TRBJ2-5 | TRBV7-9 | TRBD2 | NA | TGTGCCAGCAGCTCCGGGGGGGACCAGTACTTC | CASSSGGDQYF
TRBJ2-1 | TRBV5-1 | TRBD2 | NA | TGCGCCAGCAGCTTGTGGCTAGCGGCCGGCGTCAATGAGCAGTTCTTC | CASSLWLAAGVNEQFF
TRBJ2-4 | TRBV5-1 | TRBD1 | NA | TGCGCCAGCAGCCCGAAGTCGGACAGGTTGTACAGTCAGTACTTC | CASSPKSDRLYSQYF
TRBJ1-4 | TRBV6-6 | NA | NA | TGTGCCAGCAGACAGGTTGAAAAACTGTTTTTT | CASRQVEKLFF
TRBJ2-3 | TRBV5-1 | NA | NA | TGCGCCAGCAGCTTGCTAAAAGGAGACACAGATACGCAGTATTTT | CASSLLKGDTDTQYF
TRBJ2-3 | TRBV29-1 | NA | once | TGCAGCGTTGAGGGGGGAATAAACCGGACTAACGGGAGCACAGATACGCAGTATTTT | CSVEGGINRTNGSTDTQYF
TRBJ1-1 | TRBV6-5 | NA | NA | TGTGCCAGCAACCAGAGGGCGAACACTGAAGCTTTCTTT | CASNQRANTEAFF
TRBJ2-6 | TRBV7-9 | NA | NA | TGTTCCAGCAGCTCTGGGGCCAACGGCCTGACTTTC | CSSSSGANGLTF
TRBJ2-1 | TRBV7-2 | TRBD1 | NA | TGTGCCAGCAGCGGAACAGGGGCCGATCGATACAATGAGCAGTTCTTC | CASSGTGADRYNEQFF
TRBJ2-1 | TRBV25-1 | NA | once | TGTGCCAGCAGTGATCCCAGGGGTTCCCAAAGCTCCTACAATGAGCAGTTCTTC | CASSDPRGSQSSYNEQFF
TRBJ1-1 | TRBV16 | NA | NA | TGTGCCAGCAGCCTTCGACGGGATGGGGCTGAAGCTTTCTTT | CASSLRRDGAEAFF
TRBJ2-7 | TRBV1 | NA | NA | TGCACCAGCAGCCGGGGTAGCGGGAGCCCCTACGAGCAGTACTTC | CTSSRGSGSPYEQYF
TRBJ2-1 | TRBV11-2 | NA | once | TGTGCCAGCAGCCACCAAGGGGGGACGCGACAGGGAGGCGATGAGCAGTTCTTC | CASSHQGGTRQGGDEQFF
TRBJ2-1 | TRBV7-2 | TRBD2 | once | TGTGCCAGCAGCCTCTCGAGCGGGACTAGCGAGCAGTTCTTC | CASSLSSGTSEQFF
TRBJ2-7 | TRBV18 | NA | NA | TGTGCCAGCTCACCCCCCTACCAATCCTACGAGCAGTACTTC | CASSPPYQSYEQYF
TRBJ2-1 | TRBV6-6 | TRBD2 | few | TGTGCCAGCAGTTACTCGTCTAGCGGGCTTAATGAGCAGTTCTTC | CASSYSSSGLNEQFF
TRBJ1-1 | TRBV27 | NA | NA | TGTGCCAGCAAAACCGACAGGACTTCGAACACTGAAGCTTTCTTT | CASKTDRTSNTEAFF
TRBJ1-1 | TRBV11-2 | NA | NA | TGTGCCAGCAGCTCCAGGGGGAACACTGAAGCTTTCTTT | CASSSRGNTEAFF
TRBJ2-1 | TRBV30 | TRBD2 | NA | TGTGCCTGGAGGGGACTAGCTAATGAGCAGTTCTTC | CAWRGLANEQFF
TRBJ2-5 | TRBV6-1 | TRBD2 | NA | TGTGCCAGCAGGGGACTAGTCCAAGAGACCCAGTACTTC | CASRGLVQETQYF